The 28 T cell receptor beta chains below come from one sample, sequenced in a study of cytomegalovirus exposure and HLA in healthy donors. Amplification used 60 Vbeta primers and 13 Jbeta primers. Sequenced by immunoSEQ multiplex PCR; TCRdb stores in-frame clones only, minus some. Among some 100,000 clones listed, approximately 77% were seen once. The sequenced sample was PBMCs. All receptors come from a male donor in good health and CMV-seropositive.

This clone was observed a few times. The V call is TRBV6-1, the J call TRBJ2-4, with D maybe TRBD1 (6 bases). The CDR3 is made up of 14 amino acids. CDR1 MNHNS and CDR2 SASEGT come from the germline V gene. Trimming shortened V by 7 bases and J by 7 bases, and 17 bases separated the two germline ends. The CDR3 region has the DNA TGTGCCAGCACCCCAAAGGGGGAATGGAACATTCAGTACTTC. As protein: CASTPKGEWNIQYF.

This rearrangement joins TRBV5-4 to TRBJ2-3, with 8 bases that match TRBD2. With V trimmed by 4 bases and J by 3 bases, 7 bases remained unmatched. This CDR3 region has 15 residues. The germline V gene has CDR1 SGHNT and CDR2 YYREEE (reference sequence). The CDR3 bases are TGTGCCAGCAGCCTCGCCGGGGGGGAAACAGATACGCAGTATTTT. It codes for CASSLAGGETDTQYF.

This clone was counted once. The chain links TRBV29-1 to TRBJ2-1; 11 nucleotides match TRBD1. Germline CDR1 and CDR2: SQVTM and ANQGSEA. Unmatched junction bases numbered 5, after V lost 3 bases and J lost 7 bases. The CDR3 runs to 14 residues. CDR3 protein: CSVDWGTGGNEQFF. The CDR3 DNA reads as TGCAGCGTTGATTGGGGGACAGGGGGAAATGAGCAGTTCTTC.

V and J are TRBV11-3 and TRBJ1-1; D perhaps matches TRBD1 (6 bases). The germline V gene has CDR1 SGHNT and CDR2 YENEEA. CDR3 length: 14 residues. V shed 5 bases and J shed 3 bases, with 13 bases lying between them. In DNA, the CDR3 is TGTGCCAGCAGCGGTGGTACAGGGTACACTGAAGCTTTCTTT. This codes for CASSGGTGYTEAFF.

The gene calls are TRBV7-9 and TRBJ1-1, with 7 bases identical to TRBD1. The germline CDR1 and CDR2 sequences are SEHNR and FQNEAQ (reference sequence). Trimming at V came to 5 bases and at J to 8 bases, leaving 14 bases not matched to a gene. The CDR3 length is 15 residues. The CDR3 coding sequence is TGTGCCAGCAGCACTCTCCCCCCGCAGGGGGTCGAAGCTTTCTTT. This sequence encodes CASSTLPPQGVEAFF. Using reference TRBV7-9 and TRBJ1-1 for the parts outside the CDR3, the full variable domain is DTGVSQNPRHKITKRGQNVTFRCDPISEHNRLYWYRQTLGQGPEFLTYFQNEAQLEKSRLLSDRFSAERPKGSFSTLEIQRTEQGDSAMYLCASSTLPPQGVEAFFGQGTRLTVV.

The V and J genes are TRBV2 and TRBJ2-2; 10 bases match TRBD1. With 5 bases clipped from V and 4 bases from J, the junction kept 7 bases outside the gene matches. From germline, CDR1 is SNHLY and CDR2 FYNNEI. This CDR3 has 16 amino acids. The CDR3 nucleotides read TGTGCCAGCAGTAGGGACAGGGGTATCGGCACCGGGGAGCTGTTTTTT. It codes for CASSRDRGIGTGELFF.

The chain has TRBV4-1 and TRBJ2-1, with 8 bases matching TRBD2. The CDR3 consists of 15 residues. With 2 bases clipped from V and 4 bases from J, the junction kept 4 bases outside the gene matches. Looked up from germline, CDR1 is MGHRA and CDR2 is YSYEKL. The CDR3 region has the DNA TGCGCCAGCAGCCAATTTAGCGGGGCATACAATGAGCAGTTCTTC. Amino acids: CASSQFSGAYNEQFF.

V usage is TRBV9 and J usage is TRBJ1-1; 11 positions agree with TRBD1. CDR1 is SGDLS and CDR2 is YYNGEE in the germline V gene. The CDR3 loop spans 13 amino acids. Unmatched junction bases numbered 6, after V lost 4 bases and J lost 10 bases. The CDR3 loop reads CASSTDGTGGAFF. DNA for the CDR3: TGTGCCAGCAGCACCGACGGGACAGGGGGAGCTTTCTTT.

This clone has a handful of counts. The chain couples TRBV6-5 to TRBJ1-4; D call uncertain. The V end lost 6 bases, the J end lost 0 bases, and 8 bases lay between the germline ends. This CDR3 comprises 14 residues. CDR1 and CDR2 (germline): MNHEY, SVGAGI. CDR3 residues: CASSDGATNEKLFF. The CDR3, as DNA: TGTGCCAGCAGCGACGGAGCAACTAATGAAAAACTGTTTTTT.

This clone was recorded a few times. The chain joins TRBV30 to TRBJ2-1; 9 bases agree with TRBD1. Looked up from germline, CDR1 is GTSNPN and CDR2 is SVGIG (reference sequence). V lost 4 bases to trimming and J lost 5 bases; unmatched junction nucleotides: 6. The CDR3 spans 14 residues. CDR3 region: CAWNDRGVNNEQFF. The CDR3 DNA reads TGTGCCTGGAACGACAGGGGGGTTAACAATGAGCAGTTCTTC.

The CDR3 protein is CSAYVPGRRGGYTF. CDR3 coding DNA: TGCAGCGCATACGTCCCAGGGCGAAGAGGTGGCTACACCTTC. The chain recombines TRBV29-1 with TRBJ1-2; a possible D gene is TRBD1 (5 bases). CDR1 and CDR2 from the germline V gene are SQVTM and ANQGSEA. V lost 7 bases and J 7 bases, leaving 22 bases between the germline ends. The CDR3 covers 14 residues.

This chain joins TRBV7-8 and TRBJ2-6, with D perhaps matching TRBD1 (7 bases). The CDR3 runs 18 residues. Looked up from germline, CDR1 is SGHVS and CDR2 is FQNEAQ. V shed 2 bases and J shed 0 bases, with 14 bases lying between them. This CDR3 is CASSLWRGQNSGANVLTF. CDR3 in DNA: TGTGCCAGCAGCTTATGGAGGGGGCAGAACTCTGGGGCCAACGTCCTGACTTTC.

The chain uses TRBV23-1 and TRBJ2-7; 7 nucleotides match TRBD1. TRBV23-1 belongs to the ORF category, with a function that is uncertain. The CDR3 has 14 amino acids. V gave up 3 bases and J gave up 8 bases; unmatched junction bases: 10. The CDR3, as DNA: TGCGCCAGCAGTCACCCAACGGGACAGACCCAGCAGTACTTC. This codes for CASSHPTGQTQQYF.

The rearrangement uses TRBV2 and TRBJ2-2; TRBD2 might be the D (6 bases). The CDR3 length is 12 residues. Germline V gene data show CDR1 as SNHLY and CDR2 as FYNNEI. Trimming shortened V by 5 bases and J by 5 bases, and 6 bases separated the two germline ends. The CDR3 is CASSRETGELFF. CDR3 DNA: TGTGCCAGCAGTCGGGAGACCGGGGAGCTGTTTTTT.

J is TRBJ2-7 and V is TRBV5-6; 8 bases are a match to TRBD1. J lost 6 bases, V lost 4 bases, and 9 bases had no gene match. This CDR3 is 14 amino acids long. CDR1 and CDR2 (germline): SGHDT, YYEEEE. CDR3 in DNA: TGTGCCAGCAGCCGTACTGGGACAGGCGGCGAGCAGTACTTC. It is translated as CASSRTGTGGEQYF.

This clone was detected only once. The V call is TRBV30, the J call TRBJ1-2, with TRBD1 matching 8 bases. The V gene end was trimmed by 2 bases and the J gene end by 7 bases; junction bases not matched to a gene: 15. The CDR3 runs to 16 residues. Germline V lookup: CDR1 GTSNPN, CDR2 SVGIG (reference sequence). The CDR3, as DNA: TGTGCCTGGAGTCCGCCCAGGGGGCAAGGGCGGTTTGGCTACACCTTC. Encoded protein: CAWSPPRGQGRFGYTF.

The CDR3 here is CASSEYGDRTVNTEAFF. CDR3 DNA sequence: TGTGCCAGCAGTGAATACGGGGATCGAACAGTGAACACTGAAGCTTTCTTT. This sequence joins TRBV25-1 and TRBJ1-1; no firm D call. V was shortened by 0 bases and J by 0 bases, with 14 bases between the two germline ends. The germline gives CDR1 MGHDK, CDR2 SYGVNS. The CDR3 runs 17 residues.

V gene TRBV6-6 combines with J gene TRBJ2-5, with D possibly being TRBD1 (6 bases). The J call is in doubt because the DNA end fits TRBJ2-7 better. The CDR3 loop spans 15 amino acids. Per the germline V gene, CDR1 is MNHNY and CDR2 is SVGAGI (reference sequence). The CDR3, as DNA: TGTGCCAGCAGCCCGCTCCGGGACAAAACCTACGAGCAGTACTTC. Translating it yields CASSPLRDKTYEQYF.

This clone was recorded a few times. The CDR3 is CASSPGQSYEQYF. CDR3 DNA: TGTGCCAGCAGCCCCGGACAATCCTACGAGCAGTACTTC. This chain links TRBV7-9 with TRBJ2-7, with D possibly TRBD1 on 5 matching bases. The V end was cut by 5 bases, the J end by 1 base, with 9 bases between. CDR1 is SEHNR, CDR2 FQNEAQ, per germline (reference sequence). This CDR3 region has 13 residues.

The CDR3 DNA sequence: TGTGCCAGTAGTATCTCAGACAGGGGCCCATACAATGAGCAGTTCTTC. As protein: CASSISDRGPYNEQFF. The chain couples TRBV19 to TRBJ2-1, with TRBD1 matching over 8 bases. The V and J ends lost 3 bases and 4 bases, in that order; junction bases with no gene match: 8. The CDR3 loop spans 16 amino acids. Germline V gene sequence: CDR1 LNHDA, CDR2 SQIVND (reference sequence).

V and J are TRBV6-1 and TRBJ1-2; 9 nucleotides align to TRBD1. Germline-derived CDR1 and CDR2 are MNHNS and SASEGT. Germline trimming cut 2 bases from V and 0 bases from J; bases unmatched to any gene: 10. The length of the CDR3 is 18 residues. The CDR3 region is CASSEYVDRGGSNYGYTF. Written as DNA, the CDR3 is TGTGCCAGCAGTGAATATGTCGACAGGGGGGGGTCTAACTATGGCTACACCTTC.

The rearrangement links TRBV19 to TRBJ2-1; 8 bases map to TRBD2. Trimming took 3 bases from V and 8 from J; bases not matched to a gene: 12. Germline V gene lookup returns CDR1 LNHDA and CDR2 SQIVND (reference sequence). This CDR3 contains 16 residues. CDR3 protein: CASSITPGGQTDEQFF. For the CDR3, the DNA is TGTGCCAGTAGTATCACGCCGGGGGGGCAGACTGATGAGCAGTTCTTC.

The chain employs TRBV18 and TRBJ1-2, with D tentatively TRBD1 (6 bases). From germline, CDR1 is KGHSH and CDR2 LQKENI. V was cut by 3 bases and J by 4 bases, with 12 bases left in between. This CDR3 is built from 14 residues. The CDR3 sequence: CASSPSGQTYGYTF. In nucleotides, the CDR3 is TGTGCCAGCTCACCTTCCGGACAGACCTATGGCTACACCTTC.

The chain employs TRBV19 and TRBJ1-2; a possible D gene is TRBD1 (6 bases). Germline loops: CDR1 LNHDA, CDR2 SQIVND (reference sequence). This CDR3 region has 13 residues. With 4 bases removed from V and 4 bases from J, the gap between germline ends came to 10 bases. The CDR3 sequence: CASSTRTVYGYTF. Here the CDR3 DNA reads TGTGCCAGTAGTACGCGGACAGTCTATGGCTACACCTTC.

The chain employs TRBV19 and TRBJ2-7; D perhaps matches TRBD1 (5 bases). CDR3 length: 15 residues. Per the germline V gene, CDR1 is LNHDA and CDR2 is SQIVND (reference sequence). V lost 5 bases and J 4 bases, leaving 18 bases between the germline ends. The DNA of the CDR3 is TGTGCCAGTAGTTTTTCTTCGGACACCCCTTACGAGCAGTACTTC. Amino acids: CASSFSSDTPYEQYF. The variable domain in full, completed from reference TRBV19 and TRBJ2-7, reads DGGITQSPKYLFRKEGQNVTLSCEQNLNHDAMYWYRQDPGQGLRLIYYSQIVNDFQKGDIAEGYSVSREKKESFPLTVTSAQKNPTAFYLCASSFSSDTPYEQYFGPGTRLTVT.

V usage is TRBV11-2 and J usage is TRBJ2-1, with 8 bases matching TRBD2. Germline loops: CDR1 SGHAT, CDR2 FQNNGV. V lost 8 bases to trimming and J lost 2 bases; unmatched junction nucleotides: 5. CDR3 length equals 14 residues. CDR3 DNA sequence: TGTGCCAGCGTAAGCGGGGGACCCTACAATGAGCAGTTCTTC. This encodes CASVSGGPYNEQFF.

This clone is a singleton in its sample. The V call is TRBV2, the J call TRBJ1-1, with 9 bases lining up with TRBD1. The CDR3 extends over 17 amino acids. Germline V lookup: CDR1 SNHLY, CDR2 FYNNEI. The ends lost 1 base at V and 8 bases at J; junction bases unmatched: 14. The CDR3 protein is CASSEGTSLGTGPEAFF. Written as DNA, the CDR3 is TGTGCCAGCAGTGAAGGAACTTCGTTGGGGACAGGGCCAGAAGCTTTCTTT.

The rearrangement joins TRBV29-1 to TRBJ2-5; 8 nucleotides line up with TRBD1. Per germline, CDR1 SQVTM and CDR2 ANQGSEA. CDR3 length: 14 amino acids. The J segment lost 4 bases and the V segment lost 7 bases, leaving 11 bases of the junction unmatched. CDR3 nucleotides: TGCAGCGCCGTGCCCCCACAGGGGGGAGAGACCCAGTACTTC. It translates to CSAVPPQGGETQYF. Complete variable domain (other parts from reference TRBV29-1 and TRBJ2-5): SAVISQKPSRDICQRGTSLTIQCQVDSQVTMMFWYRQQPGQSLTLIATANQGSEATYESGFVIDKFPISRPNLTFSTLTVSNMSPEDSSIYLCSAVPPQGGETQYFGPGTRLLVL.